This entry concerns a single TCR beta chain. Its antigen is undetermined. This clone may be a read error of a much larger clone one base away. Libraries of TCR beta came from iRepertoire HTBI primers plus Arm-PCR of CDR3 regions. Original analysis: Gene usage covered around 62 TRBV and 13 to 15 TRBJ segments. TCRdb reprocessed the multiplex PCR reads via MiXCR and lists one record per CDR3 protein. The V and J calls were not made by the authors but by TCRdb's processing. The data show approximately 300,000 distinct CDR3 sequences, 18% seen once. The data were taken from a study of regulatory T cells in long-lasting Graves disease. Study results and limitations: Between persistent patients, roughly 2,600 public clonotypes were shared, exceeding the approximately 940 shared between new patients. TCR diversity was lower in persistent Graves' patients (versus newly diagnosed ones). Only a small sample size was used, which may have cut accuracy.

The CDR3 consists of 16 residues. V lost 5 bases and J lost 2, with 20 bases in between. The germline gives CDR1 DFQATT, CDR2 SNEGSKA (reference sequence). Time point denoted: newly diagnosed GD, antithyroid drugs for less than 3 months. From PBMCs, RNA was extracted and then used to make the TCR library. The genes are TRBV20-1 and TRBJ2-3, with D perhaps TRBD1 (6 bases). This sequence originates from a female donor with Graves disease. The specimen was peripheral blood mononuclear cells (PBMCs), collected at new diagnosis, from a patient treated with antithyroid drugs. DNA for the CDR3: TGCAGTGCTTCTCCCGGCGCGAGGGGGTTCACAGATACGCAGTATTTT. Protein: CSASPGARGFTDTQYF.